This TCR beta chain emerged from a study of cytomegalovirus exposure and HLA in healthy donors. The PCR used 60 Vbeta and 13 Jbeta primers. Produced via immunoSEQ multiplex PCR; TCRdb's table is partial and in-frame only. The data contain 95,000 to 130,000 clones, approximately 81% of them singletons. The J segment lost 1 base and the V segment lost 3 bases, leaving 3 bases of the junction unmatched. Germline V CDR1 and CDR2: MNHNS, SASEGT. The CDR3 has 15 amino acids. The clonotype comes from a woman in her 30s in good health and CMV-seronegative. Sequenced input: PBMCs. This chain links TRBV6-1 with TRBJ1-5, with 7 bases that match TRBD1. The CDR3 spells CASSDGQASNQPQHF. The CDR3 DNA reads as TGTGCCAGCAGTGACGGACAGGCAAGCAATCAGCCCCAGCATTTT.